This T cell receptor (beta chain) is from a study of blood T cell repertoires in COVID-19. Whole-study context: Both acute and convalescent COVID-19 samples were obtained from the United States, Italy and Spain.

Everyone who took part was roughly 18 to 89 years old, and they came from about two dozen US areas. Clinical history as reported by participants underpinned cohort assignment. Per the original data handling: Scientists estimated how many nucleated cells there were by amplifying reference gene primers. TCRdb keeps only in-frame clones here, not all; method: immunoSEQ multiplex PCR. Clone size and V and J calls were adopted from that table, with D and trimming inferred from the DNA. This table has 200,000 or so clones, around 88% appearing once. The count of this clone is one. The CDR3 loop spans 14 amino acids. Germline loops: CDR1 SGHDN, CDR2 FVKESK. V lost 6 bases to trimming and J lost 4 bases, with 12 bases between them.

The TCR originated in a woman between 40 and 55 years old with acute COVID-19. This rearrangement joins TRBV14 to TRBJ2-2, with D perhaps TRBD2 (6 bases). The specimen sequenced was PBMCs or T cells enriched from blood (not recorded which). CDR3 nucleotide sequence: TGTGCCAGCAGACGGGAGATCGGCACCGGGGAGCTGTTTTTT. This sequence encodes CASRREIGTGELFF.